This T cell receptor beta chain was captured in a study of T cells in Graves' hyperthyroidism and ophthalmopathy. This clonotype was observed many times. The junction had 2 bases not matched to a gene; V was cut back by 3 bases and J by 2 bases. The CDR3 consists of 13 residues. The germline V gene has CDR1 DFQATT and CDR2 SNEGSKA (reference sequence). TCR beta CDR3 region amplification was performed from RNA transcripts. HTBI primers drove first-round RT-PCR of the TCR CDR3. TCRdb reprocessed the multiplex PCR reads with MiXCR, giving one entry per CDR3 protein. The table records around 700,000 distinct CDR3 sequences, roughly a sixth of them present only once.

The receptor was isolated from a woman in her forties or fifties with Graves' hyperthyroidism that later progressed to Graves' ophthalmopathy. The sequenced material came from blood. The chain combines TRBV20-1 with TRBJ2-7; 9 bases fit TRBD2. CDR3 in DNA: TGCAGTGCTAGTAGCGGGGGCCCCTACGAGCAGTACTTC. It codes for CSASSGGPYEQYF.